This T cell receptor (beta chain) appears in the sequencing data of a study of blood T cell repertoires in COVID-19 (dated by TCRdb to the early 2020s). General notes on the study: Samples covering the acute and convalescent phases of COVID-19 were provided by collaborators in the United States, Italy and Spain. The prospective study material was composed of cDNA or gDNA derived from T cells, B-cell-depleted T cells, or PBMCs. HLA class I and class II types, where available, came from metadata supplied by the sample provider rather than from assay-based typing. The samples were drawn from two sources: the first 160 participants of the ongoing ImmuneRACE study, and 1,200 or so subjects contributed by 6 global collaborators. The sample metadata nearly always contained a de-identified subject ID, COVID-19 status, age in years and sex. The repertoires were made available in a free public database intended to serve as a resource for research on the immune response to SARS-CoV-2. The dataset comprised deeply sampled blood TCRbeta repertoires from subjects exposed to, actively infected with, or recovered from COVID-19.

Each collaborating institution followed its own protocols to collect whole blood in K2EDTA tubes. For TCRbeta analysis, collaborator samples were shipped as frozen whole blood, as isolated PBMCs, or as DNA extracted from either sample type. The paper's findings and limits, for the study overall: How much clinical and demographic metadata was included differed by source and by participant, and the metadata was provided uncurated.

Of note for this clone: Its recognized antigen is unknown. Base qualities are not recorded, but no much larger clone differs from it by a single base.

V is cut by 5 bases and J by 1 base, and the space between the germline ends is 8 bases. The CDR3, cysteine through phenylalanine, is 13 amino acids long. The read is trimmed to its CDR3 DNA, 39 bases read in frame from base 1. For CDR1 and CDR2, the germline V gene lists KGHSH and LQKENI. TCRbeta CDR3 regions were amplified from genomic DNA using the immunoSEQ Assay, a bias-controlled multiplex PCR. As for the authors' bioinformatics: Nucleated cell counts per sample were estimated from amplification of reference gene primers within the assay. Sequence reads were collapsed and filtered to measure the absolute abundance of every unique TCRbeta CDR3 rearrangement. For each sample, productive Simpson clonality was calculated by taking the square root of Simpson's diversity index across productive rearrangements. TCRdb took this table from immuneACCESS and kept in-frame rearrangements with V and J called. Such tables lack part of the clones; where checked against another copy, unresolved V genes explain under half of the gap, and the rest is unexplained. V and J calls plus clone size are reproduced from that table; the DNA served to infer D and trimming. Recorded for this sample are under 95,000 clones; around 87% of them occurred a single time. 7.4% of the sample is in the top ten clones.

The sequence was obtained from a human donor with acute or convalescent COVID-19. The donor label of this sample is uncertain. This receptor chain uses TRBV18 and TRBJ2-5; TRBD1 is a weak D gene call, 6 bases matching. Sequenced sample: peripheral blood. The CDR3 region: CASSYRAQETQYF. The sequence in DNA is TGTGCCAGCTCATACAGGGCCCAAGAGACCCAGTACTTC.